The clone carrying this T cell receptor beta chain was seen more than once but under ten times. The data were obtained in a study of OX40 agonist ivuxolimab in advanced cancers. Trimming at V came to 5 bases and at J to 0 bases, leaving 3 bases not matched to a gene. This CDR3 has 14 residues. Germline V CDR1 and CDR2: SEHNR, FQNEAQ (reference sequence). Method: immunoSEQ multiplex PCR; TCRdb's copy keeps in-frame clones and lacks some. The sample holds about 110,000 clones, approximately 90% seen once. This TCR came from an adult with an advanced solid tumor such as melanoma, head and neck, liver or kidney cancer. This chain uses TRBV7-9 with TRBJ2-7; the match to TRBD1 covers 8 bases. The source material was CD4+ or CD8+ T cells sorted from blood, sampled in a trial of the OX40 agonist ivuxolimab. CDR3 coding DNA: TGTGCCAGCAGCATGGGACAGGACTCCTACGAGCAGTACTTC. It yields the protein CASSMGQDSYEQYF.